The source of this TCR beta chain is a study of identical twins. Study results and caveats: Among beta out-of-frame sequences, excess sharing between twins appeared weaker. Out-of-frame alpha sequences common to twins were enriched for low generation probability. Fewer insertions were carried by abundant cord blood beta clonotypes, but none was seen in memory repertoires.

CDR3 length equals 17 residues. V trimming: 6 bases; J trimming: 2 bases; junction bases outside the gene matches: 7. Germline V gives CDR1 LNHDA, CDR2 SQIVND (reference sequence). TCRdb ran MiXCR on the 5' RACE reads and lists one entry per CDR3 protein. The sample holds around 340,000 distinct CDR3 sequences, around an eighth seen once. This clonotype appeared once. The antigen remains unidentified. This same sample was also taken into another study, of yellow fever vaccine responses in identical twins.

This TCR was sampled from a woman between 18 and 30 years old in good health. The V and J genes are TRBV19 and TRBJ2-1; 13 nucleotides match TRBD2. Sequencing was carried out using CD8+ T cells sorted from blood. CDR3 in DNA: TGTGCCAGTAGCCCCTGGGGGACTAGCGGGGCCTACAATGAGCAGTTCTTC. Encoded protein: CASSPWGTSGAYNEQFF.